This T cell receptor beta chain comes out of a study of blood T cell repertoires in COVID-19. Assay: immunoSEQ multiplex PCR; the TCRdb copy retains only in-frame clones and omits some. The sample yields about 180,000 clones, 80% to 90% seen once. V lost 5 bases to trimming and J lost 9 bases; unmatched junction nucleotides: 7. Germline V gives CDR1 SGHTA, CDR2 FQGNSA. The CDR3 runs 14 residues. The rearrangement links TRBV7-2 to TRBJ1-4; 9 bases fit TRBD1. The sequenced sample was peripheral blood. The TCR was taken from a human donor with active or convalescent COVID-19. The donor label of this sample is uncertain. For the CDR3, the DNA is TGTGCCAGCAGCCTAGGACAGGGGAATAAAAAACTGTTTTTT. The encoded protein is CASSLGQGNKKLFF.